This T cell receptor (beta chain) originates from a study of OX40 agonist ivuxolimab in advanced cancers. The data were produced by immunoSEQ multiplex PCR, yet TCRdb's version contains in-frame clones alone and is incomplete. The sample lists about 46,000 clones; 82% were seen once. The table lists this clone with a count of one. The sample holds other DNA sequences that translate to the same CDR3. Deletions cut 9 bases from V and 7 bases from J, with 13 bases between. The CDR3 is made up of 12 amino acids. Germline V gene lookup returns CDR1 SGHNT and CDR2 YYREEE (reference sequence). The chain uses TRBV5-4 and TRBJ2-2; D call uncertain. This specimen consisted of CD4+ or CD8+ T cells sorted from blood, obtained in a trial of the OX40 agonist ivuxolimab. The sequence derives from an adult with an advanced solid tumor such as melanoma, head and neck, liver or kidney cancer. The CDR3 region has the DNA TGTGCCACCTCCGAGGAACGCGGGGAGCTGTTTTTT. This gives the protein CATSEERGELFF.